This T cell receptor (beta chain) was captured in a study of T cells in Graves' hyperthyroidism and ophthalmopathy. Hyperthyroidism had been newly diagnosed in patients aged 18 to 65, and its duration was under 2 months. It was uncontrolled infection, other autoimmune disease, pregnancy or lactation that excluded patients. Study conclusions and caveats: Most thyroid clonotypes with frequency above 0.001 were detected in blood.

Amplification targeted TCR beta CDR3 regions from RNA transcripts. HTBI primers were the set used in a first-round RT-PCR of the TCR CDR3. TCRdb recomputed calls from the multiplex PCR reads with MiXCR, one row per CDR3 protein. The sample includes some 510,000 distinct CDR3 sequences, 20% of them seen just once. The germline CDR1 and CDR2 sequences are MNHEY and SVGEGT. Trimming cost V 8 bases and J 1 base; bases outside gene matches: 10. This CDR3 is built from 15 residues. Details on this clonotype: The antigen is not known.

The rearrangement uses TRBV6-2 or TRBV6-3 and TRBJ2-7; TRBD1 matches 8 bases. The source is a man between 18 and 35 years old with Graves' hyperthyroidism. Sequencing was carried out using blood. The CDR3 sequence: CASEEGQGPSYEQYF. The CDR3 nucleotides are TGTGCCAGCGAAGAAGGACAGGGCCCATCCTACGAGCAGTACTTC.